These 12 T cell receptor beta chains were all obtained from the same sample, sequenced in a study of technical replicates of blood from several donors. Sequencing used immunoSEQ multiplex PCR; TCRdb keeps in-frame clones, though not all of them. The table includes around 69,000 clones, approximately 97% detected once. The material sequenced was T cells isolated from PBMCs. The receptors were gathered from a human donor in good health.

V gene TRBV18 combines with J gene TRBJ1-2; 7 bases map to TRBD1. J was trimmed by 3 bases and V by 1 base; bases with no gene match: 2. The CDR3 contains 14 residues. Germline-derived CDR1 and CDR2 are KGHSH and LQKENI. The CDR3 sequence is CASSPLQGDYGYTF. The CDR3 DNA reads TGTGCCAGCTCACCACTGCAGGGGGACTATGGCTACACCTTC.

This chain uses TRBV9 with TRBJ2-5; maybe TRBD1 (6 bases). The CDR3 consists of 15 residues. Germline values: CDR1 SGDLS, CDR2 YYNGEE. Trimming removed 3 bases at V and 3 bases at J, with 15 bases between. DNA of the CDR3: TGTGCCAGCAGCGGAACCGGGACAACTAAAGAGACCCAGTACTTC. Amino acid sequence: CASSGTGTTKETQYF.

The chain carries TRBV18 and TRBJ1-1, with 8 bases lining up with TRBD1. Trimming cost V 4 bases and J 0 bases; bases outside gene matches: 7. CDR3 length equals 16 residues. Germline V lookup: CDR1 KGHSH, CDR2 LQKENI. As DNA, the CDR3 is TGTGCCAGCTCACAGGGGACAGGTATCATGAACACTGAAGCTTTCTTT. Amino acid sequence: CASSQGTGIMNTEAFF.

V gene TRBV4-1 combines with J gene TRBJ2-3, with 12 bases matching TRBD2. CDR3 length equals 20 residues. The V segment lost 2 bases and the J segment 1 base; nucleotides outside the gene matches: 13. The germline gives CDR1 MGHRA, CDR2 YSYEKL. CDR3 coding DNA: TGCGCCAGCAGCCAATTCTCTCCTAGCGGGAGGGGGTTCGGCACAGATACGCAGTATTTT. Its protein is CASSQFSPSGRGFGTDTQYF.

The CDR3 here is CASSKQGNQPQHF. The CDR3 nucleotides read TGTGCCAGCTCGAAACAGGGGAATCAGCCCCAGCATTTT. This chain joins TRBV18 and TRBJ1-5; 7 positions agree with TRBD1. From germline, CDR1 is KGHSH and CDR2 LQKENI. This CDR3 has 13 residues. V shed 6 bases, J shed 4 bases, and the junction held 3 bases outside the gene matches.

This chain joins TRBV2 and TRBJ2-7, with 7 positions matching TRBD1. The J segment lost 3 bases and the V segment lost 6 bases, leaving 8 bases of the junction unmatched. Germline lookup yields CDR1 SNHLY and CDR2 FYNNEI. The CDR3 runs 14 residues. CDR3 in amino acids: CASRVTGMGYEQYF. The DNA of the CDR3 is TGTGCCAGCAGGGTGACAGGGATGGGCTACGAGCAGTACTTC.

This chain joins TRBV29-1 and TRBJ2-7, with D possibly TRBD1 on 5 matching bases. V gave up 5 bases and J gave up 3 bases, with 14 bases separating them. There are 13 residues in the CDR3. In germline, CDR1 is SQVTM, CDR2 ANQGSEA. CDR3 amino acids: CSVTDSPLYEQYF. The CDR3 nucleotides are TGCAGCGTTACAGACAGTCCCCTCTACGAGCAGTACTTC.

V is TRBV6-1 and J is TRBJ2-1; possibly TRBD2 for D (6 bases). The germline V and J ends were trimmed by 5 bases and 7 bases, with 15 bases remaining between them. The CDR3 is 14 residues long. Germline V gives CDR1 MNHNS, CDR2 SASEGT. DNA of the CDR3: TGTGCCAGCAGTTTTCCGGGGGTATGGAATGAGCAGTTCTTC. Its translation is CASSFPGVWNEQFF.

This chain uses TRBV11-1 with TRBJ2-2; TRBD2 matches 12 bases. V was pared by 6 bases and J by 6 bases, with 8 bases of the junction left unmatched. This CDR3 is 16 amino acids long. The V gene's germline CDR1 is SGHAT and CDR2 FQDESV (reference sequence). As DNA, the CDR3 is TGTGCCAGCAGTCATGGGACTAGCGGGTATCCCGGGGAGCTGTTTTTT. Protein sequence: CASSHGTSGYPGELFF.

This rearrangement joins TRBV5-1 to TRBJ1-3; D possibly corresponds to TRBD1 (5 bases). Germline V gives CDR1 SGHRS, CDR2 YFSETQ. The CDR3 is 14 amino acids. V was cut by 5 bases and J by 4 bases, with 13 bases left in between. The CDR3 here is CASRLSGRGNTIYF. The CDR3, as DNA: TGCGCCAGCAGACTATCAGGGAGGGGAAACACCATATATTTT.

This rearrangement joins TRBV6-5 to TRBJ2-7, with TRBD2 matching 10 bases. The V and J ends lost 0 bases and 3 bases, in that order; junction bases with no gene match: 2. Germline CDR1 MNHEY, CDR2 SVGAGI. This CDR3 comprises 15 residues. In DNA, the CDR3 is TGTGCCAGCAGTTACTCGGCTAGCGGGAGCTACGAGCAGTACTTC. As protein: CASSYSASGSYEQYF.

This clone was observed a handful of times. At one of its ends the junction is not consistent with the germline gene, which may arise from a read error. V and J are TRBV7-7 and TRBJ2-2; maybe TRBD2 (5 bases). Germline assignment: CDR1 SSHAT and CDR2 FNYEAQ (reference sequence). This CDR3 has 16 residues. CDR3 sequence reads: CASSPSPGSNTGELFF. CDR3 nucleotide sequence: TGTGCTAGCAGCCCAAGCCCGGGGTCGAACACCGGGGAGCTGTTTTTT.